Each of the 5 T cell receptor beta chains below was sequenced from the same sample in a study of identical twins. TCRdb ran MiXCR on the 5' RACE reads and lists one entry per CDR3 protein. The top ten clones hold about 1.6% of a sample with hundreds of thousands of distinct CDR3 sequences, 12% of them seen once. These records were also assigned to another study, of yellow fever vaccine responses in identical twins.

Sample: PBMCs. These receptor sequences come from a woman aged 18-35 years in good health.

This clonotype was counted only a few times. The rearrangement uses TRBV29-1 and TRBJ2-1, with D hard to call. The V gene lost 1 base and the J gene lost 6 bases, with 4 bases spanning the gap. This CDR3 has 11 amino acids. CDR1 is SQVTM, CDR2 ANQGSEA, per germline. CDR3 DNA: TGCAGCGTTGAAGCGTTCAATGAGCAGTTCTTC. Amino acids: CSVEAFNEQFF.

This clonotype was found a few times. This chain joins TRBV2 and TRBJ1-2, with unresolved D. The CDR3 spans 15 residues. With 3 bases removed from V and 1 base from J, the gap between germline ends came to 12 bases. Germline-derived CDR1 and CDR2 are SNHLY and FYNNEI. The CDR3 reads CASSDVQKDNYGYTF. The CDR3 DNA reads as TGTGCCAGCAGTGACGTACAGAAGGATAACTATGGCTACACCTTC.

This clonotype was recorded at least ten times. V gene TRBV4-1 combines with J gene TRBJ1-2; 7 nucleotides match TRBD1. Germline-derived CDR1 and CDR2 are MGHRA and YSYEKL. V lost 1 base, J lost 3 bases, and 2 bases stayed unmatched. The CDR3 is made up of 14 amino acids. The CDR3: CASSQGGTDYGYTF. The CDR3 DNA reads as TGCGCCAGCAGCCAAGGAGGGACAGACTATGGCTACACCTTC.

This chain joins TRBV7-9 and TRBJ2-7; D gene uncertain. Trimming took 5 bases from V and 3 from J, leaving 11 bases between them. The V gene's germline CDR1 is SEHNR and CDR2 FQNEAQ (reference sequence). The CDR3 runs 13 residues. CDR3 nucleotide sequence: TGTGCCAGCAGCCTCAACAGTCACTACGAGCAGTACGTC. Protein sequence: CASSLNSHYEQYV.

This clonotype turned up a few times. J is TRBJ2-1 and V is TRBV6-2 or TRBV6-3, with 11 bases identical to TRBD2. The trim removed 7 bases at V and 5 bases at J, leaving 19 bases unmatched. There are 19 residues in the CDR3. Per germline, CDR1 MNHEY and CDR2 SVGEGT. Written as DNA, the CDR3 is TGTGCCAGCACCGACGGGGGAAAGACTAGCGGGGTAAACAACAATGAGCAGTTCTTC. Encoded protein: CASTDGGKTSGVNNNEQFF.